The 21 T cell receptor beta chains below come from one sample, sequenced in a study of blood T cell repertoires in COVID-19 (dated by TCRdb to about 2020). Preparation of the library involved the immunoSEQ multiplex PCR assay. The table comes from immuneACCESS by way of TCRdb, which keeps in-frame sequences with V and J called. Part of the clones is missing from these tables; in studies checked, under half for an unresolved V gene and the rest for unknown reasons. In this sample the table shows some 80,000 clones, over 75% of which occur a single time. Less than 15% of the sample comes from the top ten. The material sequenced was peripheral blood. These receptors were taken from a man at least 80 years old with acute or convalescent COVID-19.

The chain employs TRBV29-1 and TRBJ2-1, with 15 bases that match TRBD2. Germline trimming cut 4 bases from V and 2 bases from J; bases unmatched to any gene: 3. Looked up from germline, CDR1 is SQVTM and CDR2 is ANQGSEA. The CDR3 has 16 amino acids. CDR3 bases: TGCAGCGTTGCTCGGACTAGCGGGGGGGCCTACAATGAGCAGTTCTTC. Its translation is CSVARTSGGAYNEQFF.

CDR3 sequence: CASSNTGTGGREQYF. DNA of the CDR3: TGTGCCAGTAGTAACACCGGGACAGGGGGTCGGGAGCAGTACTTC. The chain employs TRBV19 and TRBJ2-7; 11 bases are shared with TRBD1. CDR1 is LNHDA and CDR2 is SQIVND in the germline V gene (reference sequence). The CDR3 has 15 residues. V lost 4 bases and J lost 7; bases outside the gene matches: 9.

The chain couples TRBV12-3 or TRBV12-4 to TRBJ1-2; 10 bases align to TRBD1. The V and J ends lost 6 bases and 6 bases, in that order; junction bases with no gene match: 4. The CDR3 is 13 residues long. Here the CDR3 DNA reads TGTGCCAGCAGAAGGACAGGGGGAGATGGCTACACCTTC. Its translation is CASRRTGGDGYTF.

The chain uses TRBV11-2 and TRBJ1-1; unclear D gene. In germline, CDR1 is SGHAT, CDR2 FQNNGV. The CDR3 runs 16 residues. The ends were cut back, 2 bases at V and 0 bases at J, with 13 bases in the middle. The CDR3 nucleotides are TGTGCCAGCAGCTTACGTTGGGCAGCTATGAACACTGAAGCTTTCTTT. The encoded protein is CASSLRWAAMNTEAFF.

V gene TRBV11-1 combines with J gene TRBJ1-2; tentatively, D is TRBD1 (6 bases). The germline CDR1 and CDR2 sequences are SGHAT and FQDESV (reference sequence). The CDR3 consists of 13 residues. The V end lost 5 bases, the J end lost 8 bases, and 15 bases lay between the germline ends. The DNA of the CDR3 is TGTGCCAGCAGCCTGAAACAGGGAGAGGGCTACACCTTC. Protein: CASSLKQGEGYTF.

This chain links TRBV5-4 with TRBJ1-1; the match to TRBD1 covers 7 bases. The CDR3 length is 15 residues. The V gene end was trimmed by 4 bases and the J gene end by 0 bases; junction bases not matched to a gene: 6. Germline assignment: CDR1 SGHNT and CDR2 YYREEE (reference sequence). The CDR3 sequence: CASSPSGQLNTEAFF. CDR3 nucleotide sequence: TGTGCCAGCAGCCCATCGGGACAGTTGAACACTGAAGCTTTCTTT.

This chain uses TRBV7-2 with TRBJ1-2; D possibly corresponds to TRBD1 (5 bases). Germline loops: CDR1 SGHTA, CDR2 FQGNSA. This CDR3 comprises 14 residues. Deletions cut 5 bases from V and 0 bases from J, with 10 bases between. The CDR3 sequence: CASSPTGANYGYTF. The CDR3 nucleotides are TGTGCCAGCAGCCCTACAGGAGCTAACTATGGCTACACCTTC. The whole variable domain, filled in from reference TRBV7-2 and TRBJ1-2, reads GAGVSQSPSNKVTEKGKDVELRCDPISGHTALYWYRQSLGQGLEFLIYFQGNSAPDKSGLPSDRFSAERTGGSVSTLTIQRTQQEDSAVYLCASSPTGANYGYTFGSGTRLTVV.

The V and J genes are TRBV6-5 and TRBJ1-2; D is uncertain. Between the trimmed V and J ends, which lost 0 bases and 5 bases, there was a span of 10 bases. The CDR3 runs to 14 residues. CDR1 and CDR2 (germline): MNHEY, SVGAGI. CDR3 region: CASSYSNAGYGYTF. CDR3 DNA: TGTGCCAGCAGTTACTCGAATGCGGGGTATGGCTACACCTTC.

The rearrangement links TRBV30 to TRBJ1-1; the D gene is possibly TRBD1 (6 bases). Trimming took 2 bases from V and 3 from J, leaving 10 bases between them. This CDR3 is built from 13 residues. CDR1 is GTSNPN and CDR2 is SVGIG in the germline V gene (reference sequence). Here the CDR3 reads CAWSLQGDTEAFF. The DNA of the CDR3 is TGTGCCTGGAGTCTACAGGGAGACACTGAAGCTTTCTTT.

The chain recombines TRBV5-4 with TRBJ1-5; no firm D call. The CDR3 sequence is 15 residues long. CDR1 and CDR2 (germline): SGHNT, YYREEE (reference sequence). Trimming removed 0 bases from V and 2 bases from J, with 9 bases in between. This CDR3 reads CASSLDGGGNQPQHF. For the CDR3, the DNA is TGTGCCAGCAGCTTGGATGGAGGTGGCAATCAGCCCCAGCATTTT.

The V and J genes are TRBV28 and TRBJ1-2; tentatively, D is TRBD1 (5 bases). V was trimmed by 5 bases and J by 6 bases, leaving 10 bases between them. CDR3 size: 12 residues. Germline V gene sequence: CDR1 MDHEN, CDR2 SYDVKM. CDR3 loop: CASSKQVDGYTF. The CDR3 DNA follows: TGTGCCAGCAGTAAACAGGTGGATGGCTACACCTTC.

The chain's CDR3 is CASSLGGQSSSPLHF. In nucleotides, the CDR3 is TGCGCCAGCAGCTTGGGGGGACAGTCAAGTTCACCCCTCCACTTT. This chain uses TRBV5-1 with TRBJ1-6, with 7 bases matching TRBD1. This CDR3 is 15 amino acids long. V was clipped by 0 bases and J by 9 bases; unmatched bases: 6. Germline CDR1 SGHRS, CDR2 YFSETQ. Combining the CDR3 with reference TRBV5-1 and TRBJ1-6 gives the whole variable domain KAGVTQTPRYLIKTRGQQVTLSCSPISGHRSVSWYQQTPGQGLQFLFEYFSETQRNKGNFPGRFSGRQFSNSRSEMNVSTLELGDSALYLCASSLGGQSSSPLHFGNGTRLTVT.

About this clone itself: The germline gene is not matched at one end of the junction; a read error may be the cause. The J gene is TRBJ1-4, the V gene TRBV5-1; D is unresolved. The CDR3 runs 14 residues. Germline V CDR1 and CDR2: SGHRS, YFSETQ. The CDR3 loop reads CATSSGRTNEKLFF. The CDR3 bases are TGCGCCACCAGCTCTGGCAGAACTAATGAAAAACTGTTTTTT.

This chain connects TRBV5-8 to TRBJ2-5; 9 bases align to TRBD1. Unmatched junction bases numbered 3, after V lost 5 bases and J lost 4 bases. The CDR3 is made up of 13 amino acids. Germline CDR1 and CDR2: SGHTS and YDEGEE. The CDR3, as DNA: TGTGCCAGCAGTCTGGACAGGGGAGAGACCCAGTACTTC. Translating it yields CASSLDRGETQYF.

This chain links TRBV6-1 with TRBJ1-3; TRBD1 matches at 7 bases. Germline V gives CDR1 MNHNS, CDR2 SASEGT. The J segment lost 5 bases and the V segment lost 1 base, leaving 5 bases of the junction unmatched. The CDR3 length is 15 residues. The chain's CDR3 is CASSEGQGQRNTIYF. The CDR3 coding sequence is TGTGCCAGCAGTGAAGGACAGGGACAAAGAAACACCATATATTTT.

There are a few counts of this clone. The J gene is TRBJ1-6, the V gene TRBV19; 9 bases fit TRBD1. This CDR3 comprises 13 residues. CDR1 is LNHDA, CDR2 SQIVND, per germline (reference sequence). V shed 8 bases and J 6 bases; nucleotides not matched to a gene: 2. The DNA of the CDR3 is TGTGCCAGTGAACAGGGGGCTAATTCACCCCTCCACTTT. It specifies CASEQGANSPLHF.

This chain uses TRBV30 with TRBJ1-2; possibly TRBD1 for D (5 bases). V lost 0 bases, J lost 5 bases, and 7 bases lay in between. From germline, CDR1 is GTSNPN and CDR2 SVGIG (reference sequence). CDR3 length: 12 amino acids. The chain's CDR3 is CAWSVRGYGYTF. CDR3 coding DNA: TGTGCCTGGAGTGTACGGGGGTATGGCTACACCTTC.

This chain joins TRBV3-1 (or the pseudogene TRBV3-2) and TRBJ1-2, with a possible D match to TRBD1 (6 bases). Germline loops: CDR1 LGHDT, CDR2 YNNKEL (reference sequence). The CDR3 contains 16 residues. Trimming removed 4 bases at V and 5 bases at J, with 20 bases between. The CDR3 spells CASSLNPGQDRYGYTF. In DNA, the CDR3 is TGTGCCAGCAGCCTAAATCCGGGACAAGACCGATATGGCTACACCTTC.

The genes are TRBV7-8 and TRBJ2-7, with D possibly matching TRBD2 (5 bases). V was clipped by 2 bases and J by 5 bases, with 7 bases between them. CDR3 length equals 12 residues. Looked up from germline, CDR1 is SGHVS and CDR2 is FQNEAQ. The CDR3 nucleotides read TGTGCCAGCAGCTTAAAGGGAGACGAGCAGTACTTC. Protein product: CASSLKGDEQYF.

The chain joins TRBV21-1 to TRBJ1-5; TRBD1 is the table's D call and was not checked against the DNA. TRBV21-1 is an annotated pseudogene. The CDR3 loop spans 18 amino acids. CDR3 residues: CASSKGGDRGGPDQPQHF. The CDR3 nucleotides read TGTGCCAGCAGCAAAGGGGGTGACAGGGGCGGGCCGGATCAGCCCCAGCATTTT.

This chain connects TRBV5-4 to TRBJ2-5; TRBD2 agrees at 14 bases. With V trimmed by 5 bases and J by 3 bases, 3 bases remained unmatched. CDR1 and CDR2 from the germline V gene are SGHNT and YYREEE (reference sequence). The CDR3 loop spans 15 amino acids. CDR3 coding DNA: TGTGCCAGCAGACTGACTAGCGGGGGGGAAGAGACCCAGTACTTC. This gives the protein CASRLTSGGEETQYF.